This T cell receptor beta chain was captured in a study of T cell responses to AZD1222 COVID-19 vaccine. Sequencing was performed with immunoSEQ multiplex PCR; in TCRdb, only in-frame clones are kept and a portion is missing. The data contain roughly 120,000 clones, over 75% of them singletons. From germline, CDR1 is MDHEN and CDR2 SYDVKM. CDR3 size: 18 residues. The V and J ends lost 4 bases and 0 bases, in that order; junction bases with no gene match: 9. This sequence joins TRBV28 and TRBJ1-5, with 10 bases matching TRBD1. The sequence was collected from an adult who received the MenACWY meningococcal vaccine as a control. The sequenced sample was peripheral blood, obtained 28 days after the second dose of the MenACWY control vaccine. The CDR3 coding sequence is TGTGCCAGCAGTTACCGGACAGGGGGAGGTCATAGCAATCAGCCCCAGCATTTT. Protein: CASSYRTGGGHSNQPQHF.